This paragraph reports one T cell receptor (beta chain). The CDR3 covers 13 residues. Germline assignment: CDR1 SEHNR and CDR2 FQNEAQ (reference sequence). V lost 5 bases, J lost 6 bases, and 3 bases stayed unmatched. The source of the sample is a study of blood T cell repertoires in COVID-19. Across the study: Spain, Italy and the United States supplied samples that represented acute and convalescent COVID-19. Sources were T cells, B-cell-depleted T cells, or PBMCs; the material itself was cDNA or gDNA.

In the authors' workflow: Amplifying reference gene primers gave estimates of nucleated cell counts. Produced via immunoSEQ multiplex PCR; TCRdb's table is partial and in-frame only. V and J calls and clone size follow that table, whereas D and trimming were derived from the DNA. This table holds about 190,000 clones, more than 70% found once. Source material: peripheral blood. The rearrangement joins TRBV7-9 to TRBJ1-4, with 7 bases aligning to TRBD1. This receptor was obtained from a man aged 35-49 years with active or convalescent COVID-19. DNA for the CDR3: TGTGCCAGCAGCCCCCAGGGGGATGAAAAACTGTTTTTT. It encodes CASSPQGDEKLFF.